A selection of T cell receptor beta chains follows, all from one sample in a study of T-cell reconstitution after alpha-beta-depleted transplantation in children. In TCRdb, the PCR reads were re-called with MiXCR into one record per CDR3 protein. The sample includes approximately 82,000 distinct CDR3 sequences, around a sixth seen only once; the top ten take about 19%. This specimen was PBMCs, mostly from graft donor cells, taken 180 days after TCRalphabeta/CD19-depleted stem cell transplant. All receptors derive from a male patient between 2 and 10 years old who had a stem cell transplant for acute lymphoblastic leukemia, so the T cells may come from the graft donor. Both conserved end residues are part of each CDR3. Each record gives: J gene, V gene, D gene, clone size, CDR3 DNA, CDR3 protein. A D gene is named only where the DNA matches it firmly. A clone size is listed for some rows: how often the clone was seen (once, few, many), or a class if it is expanded.

TRBJ1-6 | TRBV12-3/TRBV12-4 | - | few | TGTGCCAGCAGTTTTTACGGTTCCCCGTCCCTCCACTTT | CASSFYGSPSLHF
TRBJ2-6 | TRBV4-2 | TRBD1 | - | TGTGCCAGCAGCCAGGCACAGGGGCGTGGGGCCAACGTCCTGACTTTC | CASSQAQGRGANVLTF
TRBJ2-5 | TRBV5-6 | TRBD1 | many | TGTGCCAGCAGCTTGTTGGGACAGGGACAGACCCAGTACTTC | CASSLLGQGQTQYF
TRBJ2-4 | TRBV12-3/TRBV12-4 | - | - | TGTGCCAGCAGTTTAGTTCCGAATTCTAACATTCAGCACTTC | CASSLVPNSNIQHF
TRBJ2-7 | TRBV5-1 | - | - | TGCGCCAGCAGCTTAATTGGAGCCGAAATCTACGTGCGACAGTACTTC | CASSLIGAEIYVRQYF
TRBJ1-1 | TRBV18 | TRBD1 | - | TGTGCCAGCTCACCCCAGGACAGGGGATTAACTGAAGCTTTCTTT | CASSPQDRGLTEAFF
TRBJ1-5 | TRBV4-3 | TRBD1 | - | TGCGCCAGCAGCCAAGATGAGGGACAGCCCCGGCATTTT | CASSQDEGQPRHF
TRBJ2-2 | TRBV9 | - | - | TGTGCCAGCAGCGTAGTAGCCCCAGGGGCAGCCGGGGAGCTGTTTTTT | CASSVVAPGAAGELFF
TRBJ2-5 | TRBV28 | - | - | TGTGCCAGCAGAGCCCAGGGTTCGGTTGGGACCCAGTACTTC | CASRAQGSVGTQYF
TRBJ2-1 | TRBV6-1 | - | - | TGTGCCAGCAGGGAGGGGTCCTACAATGAGCAGTTCTTC | CASREGSYNEQFF
TRBJ1-3 | TRBV20-1 | - | few | TGCAGTGCTGCACAACCTCAGAGGGGCTTCGGAAACACCATATATTTT | CSAAQPQRGFGNTIYF
TRBJ2-7 | TRBV12-3/TRBV12-4 | TRBD1 | - | TGTGCCAGCAGTTTCCTACAGGGGTACGAGCAGTACTTC | CASSFLQGYEQYF
TRBJ2-2 | TRBV20-1 | - | - | TGCAGTGCTAGAAAACCTAAACTTTCAGCGAACACCGGGGAGCTGTTTTTT | CSARKPKLSANTGELFF
TRBJ2-5 | TRBV5-5 | - | - | TGTGCCAGCAGCCTGTTTGCCCCACAGGGCTACCAAGAGACCCAGTACTTC | CASSLFAPQGYQETQYF
TRBJ1-1 | TRBV7-6 | - | - | TGTGCCAGCAGCTTAGAGGGTCGGACTGAAGCTTTCTTT | CASSLEGRTEAFF
TRBJ2-1 | TRBV7-9 | TRBD1 | few | TGTGCCAGCAGCTTAGTGGGACAGGGGGCATATGAGCAGTTCTTC | CASSLVGQGAYEQFF
TRBJ2-2 | TRBV20-1 | TRBD2 | - | TGCAGTGCTACTCGTCGAGCTAGCGGGGACACCGGGGAGCTGTTTTTT | CSATRRASGDTGELFF
TRBJ2-3 | TRBV7-6 | TRBD1 | few | TGTGCCAGCAGCGCCCGGGACAGGGGGTCAGATACGCAGTATTTT | CASSARDRGSDTQYF
TRBJ1-1 | TRBV12-3/TRBV12-4 | - | few | TGTGCCAGCAGCCCAAACTTACGACATGATGAAGCTTTCTTT | CASSPNLRHDEAFF
TRBJ1-1 | TRBV2 | - | - | TGTGCCAGCACAGAGATGAACACTGAAGCTTTCTTT | CASTEMNTEAFF
TRBJ2-7 | TRBV5-1 | TRBD1 | - | TGCGCCAGCAGCTTGGGAGGGACAGACTCCTACGAGCAGTACTTC | CASSLGGTDSYEQYF
TRBJ1-5 | TRBV18 | - | many | TGTGCCAGCTCACCAGCACACACTAGCAATCAGCCCCAGCATTTT | CASSPAHTSNQPQHF
TRBJ2-3 | TRBV7-2 | TRBD2 | - | TGTGCCAGCAGCTTAGGCGGGGGGATAACTAGCACAGATACGCAGTATTTT | CASSLGGGITSTDTQYF
TRBJ1-1 | TRBV11-2 | TRBD1 | - | TGTGCCAGCAGATTGACAGGGGGTGGGACTGAAGCTTTCTTT | CASRLTGGGTEAFF
TRBJ1-3 | TRBV5-1 | - | few | TGCGCCAGCAGCTTCGGGACGGTTGGAAACACCATATATTTT | CASSFGTVGNTIYF
TRBJ1-1 | TRBV29-1 | - | - | TGCAGCACGAGGCCCATCGCGAACACTGAAGCTTTCTTT | CSTRPIANTEAFF
TRBJ1-3 | TRBV6-1 | - | - | TGTGCCAGCAGTCCCCAGGGCAACACTTACTCTGGAAACACCGTATATTTT | CASSPQGNTYSGNTVYF
TRBJ2-7 | TRBV5-1 | TRBD2 | many | TGCGCCAGCAGCTTGGAGGTCCCCGGACTAGTTATTTACGAGCAGTACTTC | CASSLEVPGLVIYEQYF
TRBJ2-1 | TRBV4-2 | TRBD2 | many | TGTGCCAGCAGCCCGTCGGGGGGCTCCTACAATGAGCAGTTCTTC | CASSPSGGSYNEQFF